These T cell receptor beta chains were read from a single sample in a study of shared clonotypes between healthy human individuals. Profiled with immunoSEQ multiplex PCR; TCRdb holds only in-frame clones, not every one. The sample lists roughly 2.1 million clones; around 93% were seen once. The source material was naive CD8+ T cells from PBMCs. These receptors all come from a man younger than 30 in good health. Some clones in this sample may be carry-over from other donors' samples. The CDR3 runs from the conserved cysteine through the conserved F or W. Fields, in order: V gene, clone size, J gene, CDR3 protein. The listing skips clone size in some rows; elsewhere it reads once, few, many or a size class.

TRBV20-1	-	TRBJ2-7	CSARRDYEQYF
TRBV9	-	TRBJ2-1	CASSVGLAEYNEQFF
TRBV18	-	TRBJ2-7	CASSPPVSYEQYF
TRBV7-9	-	TRBJ2-2	CASSFPTGELFF
TRBV15	-	TRBJ2-5	CATSRDEGALGAGTQYF
TRBV19	once	TRBJ2-5	CASSPRTSGSETQYF
TRBV7-2	-	TRBJ1-1	CASSFPGHPTGEAFF
TRBV4-2	-	TRBJ2-1	CASSQSGHLYNEQFF
TRBV6-5	-	TRBJ2-7	CASSVPGQGAYEQYF
TRBV27	few	TRBJ2-2	CASSFRNTGELFF